The sequence of this T cell receptor beta chain was determined in a study of cytomegalovirus exposure and HLA in healthy donors. Whole-study context: There were fewer than 500 genotyped donors. Of these, about 81% fell in the genetic ancestry cluster associated with self-reported Caucasian donors. Broader study findings: Presence/absence analyses supposed approximately even sequencing depth among donors. According to the study, some 160 TCR beta chains were cytomegalovirus-associated.

The PCR used 60 Vbeta and 13 Jbeta primers. Sequencing used immunoSEQ multiplex PCR; TCRdb keeps in-frame clones, though not all of them. The repertoire holds 100,000 to 150,000 clones, with 77% as singletons. Remarks on this clone: What it recognizes is unknown.

Germline trimming cut 8 bases from V and 0 bases from J; bases unmatched to any gene: 5. The germline CDR1 and CDR2 sequences are MNHNS and SASEGT. CDR3 length equals 15 residues. This chain uses TRBV6-1 with TRBJ2-2; TRBD1 matches at 8 bases. Input material: PBMCs. The clonotype originates from a man aged 45-65 years in good health and CMV-seropositive. In nucleotides, the CDR3 is TGTGCCAGCGTCCAGGGGGCCTCGAACACCGGGGAGCTGTTTTTT. Translation: CASVQGASNTGELFF.